The present T cell receptor beta chain was sequenced within a study of T cell repertoires in cytomegalovirus infection. At the level of the study: Newly reported HLA-C-restricted and thoroughly characterized HLA-B-restricted CMV epitopes were employed. Public TCR beta signatures indicated both CMV infection and matching HLA type.

This CDR3 is built from 11 residues. V was cut by 7 bases and J by 4 bases, with 7 bases left in between. Germline values: CDR1 SNHLY, CDR2 FYNNEI. General study points: The response measured ex vivo was dominated by TCR beta clonotypes (HLA-C-restricted and CMV-specific).

This clonotype showed up just once. Its specificity is not known. TCRdb reprocessed the reads via MiXCR and lists one record per CDR3 protein. The table includes hundreds of thousands of distinct CDR3 sequences, approximately 30% detected once. This chain links TRBV2 with TRBJ1-1, with D hard to call. Here the sequenced sample was cultured CD8+ T cells from PBMCs, taken from culture after CMV antigen stimulation. This clonotype was obtained from a human donor in good health (CMV status not recorded). Some clones in this sample may be carry-over from other donors' samples. CDR3 sequence: CASIDGTEAFF. The CDR3 DNA reads TGTGCCAGCATAGACGGCACTGAAGCTTTCTTT.